Reported below is one TCR beta chain. V dropped 5 bases and J dropped 2 bases, with 13 bases sitting between them. The CDR3 is made up of 14 amino acids. CDR1 and CDR2 from the germline V gene are SGHVS and FNYEAQ. RNA in amounts of about 0.5 to 1 ug was reverse transcribed with random hexamers. The authors amplified TCR beta CDR3 across 54 Vbeta and 13 Jbeta using immunoSEQ multiplex PCR. Via MiXCR, TCRdb re-called the immunoSEQ multiplex PCR reads, giving one row per CDR3 protein. Of around 270,000 distinct CDR3 sequences in the sample, about 82% were seen once. Peripheral blood CD8+ and CD4+ T cells were profiled by TCR beta sequencing. It was negative isolation that provided the CD8+ and CD4+ T cells, whereas TEMRA cells were enriched by FACS. This sample is part of a study of CD8 T cells in Susac syndrome.

The clonotype comes from a human donor with multiple sclerosis. Sequenced sample: CD8+ T cells from PBMCs. This rearrangement joins TRBV7-6 to TRBJ2-7, with D possibly being TRBD2 (5 bases). CDR3 protein: CASSRQDFAYEQYF. For the CDR3, the DNA is TGTGCCAGCAGCCGCCAGGACTTCGCCTACGAGCAGTACTTC.